The 21 T cell receptor beta chains listed next were all sequenced from one sample in a study of T cell responses to AZD1222 COVID-19 vaccine. Some clones are missing from TCRdb's copy, which holds only in-frame ones; the method was immunoSEQ multiplex PCR. The sample includes 120,000 or so clones, roughly 88% of them seen just once. Sequencing was performed on peripheral blood, taken on day 0 of AZD1222 vaccination. These receptors originate from an adult in good health.

The chain employs TRBV7-9 and TRBJ1-6; D perhaps matches TRBD1 (5 bases). Looked up from germline, CDR1 is SEHNR and CDR2 is FQNEAQ (reference sequence). The length of the CDR3 is 17 residues. V lost 6 bases, J lost 0 bases, and 15 bases lay in between. The DNA for the CDR3 is TGTGCCAGCAGTCCGACAGCGCTGAGCTCCTATAATTCACCCCTCCACTTT. Residues: CASSPTALSSYNSPLHF.

V usage is TRBV5-1 and J usage is TRBJ2-2; the match to TRBD2 covers 8 bases. V shed 0 bases and J 6 bases; nucleotides not matched to a gene: 4. In germline, CDR1 is SGHRS, CDR2 YFSETQ. There are 15 residues in the CDR3. This CDR3 is CASSLAGGEPGELFF. The CDR3 bases are TGCGCCAGCAGCTTGGCCGGGGGGGAGCCCGGGGAGCTGTTTTTT. Combining the CDR3 with reference TRBV5-1 and TRBJ2-2 gives the whole variable domain KAGVTQTPRYLIKTRGQQVTLSCSPISGHRSVSWYQQTPGQGLQFLFEYFSETQRNKGNFPGRFSGRQFSNSRSEMNVSTLELGDSALYLCASSLAGGEPGELFFGEGSRLTVL.

The rearrangement uses TRBV7-2 and TRBJ1-2, with 9 bases fitting TRBD1. This CDR3 is built from 15 residues. V trimming: 5 bases; J trimming: 6 bases; junction bases outside the gene matches: 10. Looked up from germline, CDR1 is SGHTA and CDR2 is FQGNSA. The CDR3 loop reads CASSPRQGEGHGYTF. The CDR3 DNA sequence: TGTGCCAGCAGCCCGAGACAGGGGGAGGGTCATGGCTACACCTTC.

DNA of the CDR3: TGTGCCAGCAGCCTAGGGACAGGGGGCACTGAAGCTTTCTTT. Amino acids: CASSLGTGGTEAFF. The chain joins TRBV9 to TRBJ1-1; 11 positions agree with TRBD1. The CDR3 spans 14 residues. From germline, CDR1 is SGDLS and CDR2 YYNGEE. The V gene end was trimmed by 4 bases and the J gene end by 4 bases; junction bases not matched to a gene: 3.

The V gene is TRBV5-5, the J gene TRBJ1-5, with TRBD1 matching over 7 bases. The germline V gene has CDR1 SGHKS and CDR2 YYEKEE (reference sequence). The CDR3 runs to 15 residues. The trim removed 6 bases at V and 2 bases at J, leaving 8 bases unmatched. Written as DNA, the CDR3 is TGTGCCAGCACCTTTGGGGGACAGCGCAATCAGCCCCAGCATTTT. Residues: CASTFGGQRNQPQHF.

V is TRBV28 and J is TRBJ2-7, with TRBD1 as a possible D gene (6 bases). The CDR3 consists of 15 residues. Germline V gene lookup returns CDR1 MDHEN and CDR2 SYDVKM. The V and J ends lost 6 bases and 0 bases respectively, with 15 bases between them. The CDR3 DNA is TGTGCCAGCAGACCCGGGACAACTAGCTCCTACGAGCAGTACTTC. It translates to CASRPGTTSSYEQYF.

This clone showed up just once. The V call is TRBV7-2, the J call TRBJ1-1; no firm D call. This CDR3 contains 13 residues. The germline gives CDR1 SGHTA, CDR2 FQGNSA. With 2 bases removed from V and 4 bases from J, the gap between germline ends came to 8 bases. Here the CDR3 DNA reads TGTGCCAGCAGCTTACGGGGAAGCACTGAAGCTTTCTTT. Translated, it gives CASSLRGSTEAFF.

The genes are TRBV4-1 and TRBJ1-4; D is unclear. CDR1 is MGHRA, CDR2 YSYEKL, per germline. V lost 0 bases, J lost 6 bases, and 14 bases lay in between. The CDR3 is made up of 16 amino acids. The CDR3 DNA is TGCGCCAGCAGCCAAGAAGGAGGTCAATACCATGAAAAACTGTTTTTT. As protein: CASSQEGGQYHEKLFF.

The chain couples TRBV5-4 to TRBJ2-3, with 8 nucleotides matching TRBD2. Germline CDR1 SGHNT, CDR2 YYREEE (reference sequence). The CDR3 runs to 15 residues. The trim removed 4 bases at V and 6 bases at J, leaving 10 bases unmatched. For the CDR3, the DNA is TGTGCCAGCAGCCCTGGGACTAGAGGGGCGGATACGCAGTATTTT. It is translated as CASSPGTRGADTQYF.

V and J are TRBV5-5 and TRBJ1-1, with D hard to call. Trimming took off 3 bases at V and 5 bases at J, with 29 bases between the two ends. The CDR3 loop spans 19 amino acids. CDR1 and CDR2 from the germline V gene are SGHKS and YYEKEE (reference sequence). The CDR3 protein is CASSSPPRLQIHLRTEAFF. CDR3 sequence (DNA): TGTGCCAGCAGCTCGCCCCCGAGGTTACAAATCCATCTTCGTACTGAAGCTTTCTTT.

The V call is TRBV19, the J call TRBJ1-5; 7 bases map to TRBD1. The CDR3 length is 12 residues. The germline V gene encodes CDR1 LNHDA and CDR2 SQIVND (reference sequence). Here the CDR3 reads CATGRGNQPQHF. In nucleotides, the CDR3 is TGTGCGACAGGGCGAGGCAATCAGCCCCAGCATTTT. Full variable domain (missing parts from reference TRBV19 and TRBJ1-5): DGGITQSPKYLFRKEGQNVTLSCEQNLNHDAMYWYRQDPGQGLRLIYYSQIVNDFQKGDIAEGYSVSREKKESFPLTVTSAQKNPTAFYLCATGRGNQPQHFGDGTRLSIL.

The CDR3 sequence: CASSPTRSVNEQYF. DNA of the CDR3: TGCGCCAGCAGTCCTACGAGGTCTGTAAACGAGCAGTACTTC. This chain joins TRBV4-3 and TRBJ2-7; D is uncertain. Germline values: CDR1 LGHNA, CDR2 YSLEER. Trimming removed 6 bases from V and 5 bases from J, with 17 bases in between. This CDR3 comprises 14 residues.

The gene calls are TRBV29-1 and TRBJ2-2; 7 bases fit TRBD1. The V and J ends lost 5 bases and 1 base, in that order; junction bases with no gene match: 4. This CDR3 region has 14 residues. Germline CDR1 SQVTM, CDR2 ANQGSEA. CDR3 region: CSVLTGQNTGELFF. The DNA for the CDR3 is TGCAGCGTTCTGACAGGGCAGAACACCGGGGAGCTGTTTTTT.

This rearrangement joins TRBV19 to TRBJ1-4, with 9 bases fitting TRBD1. Unmatched junction bases numbered 6, after V lost 5 bases and J lost 8 bases. Germline V gene sequence: CDR1 LNHDA, CDR2 SQIVND (reference sequence). This CDR3 region has 14 residues. The CDR3 protein is CASSQWTGDEKLFF. CDR3 bases: TGTGCCAGTAGTCAGTGGACAGGGGACGAAAAACTGTTTTTT.

The chain uses TRBV10-3 and TRBJ1-1; D gene unclear. The V gene lost 5 bases and the J gene lost 4 bases, with 17 bases spanning the gap. The germline V gene encodes CDR1 ENHRY and CDR2 SYGVKD. This CDR3 region has 15 residues. The CDR3 nucleotides read TGTGCCATCAGTTTTTCAGCCTATGAACGCACTGAAGCTTTCTTT. Its protein product is CAISFSAYERTEAFF.

V is TRBV11-3 and J is TRBJ1-6, with D perhaps matching TRBD1 (6 bases). Trimming took off 5 bases at V and 8 bases at J, with 10 bases between the two ends. This CDR3 has 13 residues. CDR1 SGHNT and CDR2 YENEEA come from the germline V gene. For the CDR3, the DNA is TGTGCCAGCAGCCCTGGGGGCGATTCACCCCTCCACTTT. This encodes CASSPGGDSPLHF. Supplemented by reference TRBV11-3 and TRBJ1-6, the full variable domain reads EAGVVQSPRYKIIEKKQPVAFWCNPISGHNTLYWYLQNLGQGPELLIRYENEEAVDDSQLPKDRFSAERLKGVDSTLKIQPAELGDSAVYLCASSPGGDSPLHFGNGTRLTVT.

For the CDR3, the DNA is TGTGCCAGCTCACCTTGGCCAGGGGGGTCTGGCTACACCTTC. Its protein product is CASSPWPGGSGYTF. V usage is TRBV18 and J usage is TRBJ1-2; 7 bases are shared with TRBD1. The CDR3 runs to 14 residues. CDR1 and CDR2 (germline): KGHSH, LQKENI. V trimming: 3 bases; J trimming: 7 bases; junction bases outside the gene matches: 8.

The chain joins TRBV6-2 or TRBV6-3 to TRBJ1-5; perhaps TRBD1 as D (5 bases). V lost 6 bases, J lost 9 bases, and 18 bases lay in between. The CDR3 length is 14 residues. Germline V gene data show CDR1 as MNHEY and CDR2 as SVGEGT. CDR3 protein: CASSQGGQNLPQHF. Written as DNA, the CDR3 is TGTGCCAGCAGCCAGGGTGGGCAAAATTTGCCCCAGCATTTT.

V and J are TRBV6-5 and TRBJ2-7, with D possibly TRBD1 on 6 matching bases. Trimming cost V 3 bases and J 3 bases, with 15 bases left between them. Germline CDR1 reads MNHEY; CDR2 reads SVGAGI. The CDR3 totals 15 residues. The DNA for the CDR3 is TGTGCCAGCAGTTATTTGGACAGTCAGGACTACGAGCAGTACTTC. This translates into CASSYLDSQDYEQYF.

This clone was observed once. CDR3 loop: CASSTRQLGGTEAFF. Here the CDR3 DNA reads TGTGCCAGTAGTACAAGGCAATTAGGGGGCACTGAAGCTTTCTTT. The chain joins TRBV19 to TRBJ1-1, with D tentatively TRBD1 (6 bases). CDR3 length: 15 residues. Trimming took off 4 bases at V and 4 bases at J, with 16 bases between the two ends. The germline V gene encodes CDR1 LNHDA and CDR2 SQIVND (reference sequence).

This clone appeared a single time. The chain uses TRBV4-3 and TRBJ2-7; D call uncertain. V was cut by 0 bases and J by 0 bases, with 6 bases left in between. CDR3 length: 14 residues. Germline CDR1 and CDR2: LGHNA and YSLEER. The CDR3 DNA reads TGCGCCAGCAGCCAAGAGGCGGACTCCTACGAGCAGTACTTC. Encoded protein: CASSQEADSYEQYF.